Only one count was recorded for the clone carrying this TCR beta chain. From germline, CDR1 is SGHAT and CDR2 FQNNGV. V was clipped by 7 bases and J by 2 bases; unmatched bases: 9. The CDR3 totals 15 residues. The data stem from a study of blood T cell repertoires in COVID-19. Produced via immunoSEQ multiplex PCR; TCRdb's table is partial and in-frame only. This sample has approximately 250,000 clones, with over 80% found just once. The source material was peripheral blood. V usage is TRBV11-2 and J usage is TRBJ2-5, with TRBD2 matching 8 bases. The clonotype was recovered from a human donor in a cohort sampled during active COVID-19. CDR3 nucleotide sequence: TGTGCCAGCAACGCCGGGGGGGGGCTACAAGAGACCCAGTACTTC. Its protein is CASNAGGGLQETQYF.